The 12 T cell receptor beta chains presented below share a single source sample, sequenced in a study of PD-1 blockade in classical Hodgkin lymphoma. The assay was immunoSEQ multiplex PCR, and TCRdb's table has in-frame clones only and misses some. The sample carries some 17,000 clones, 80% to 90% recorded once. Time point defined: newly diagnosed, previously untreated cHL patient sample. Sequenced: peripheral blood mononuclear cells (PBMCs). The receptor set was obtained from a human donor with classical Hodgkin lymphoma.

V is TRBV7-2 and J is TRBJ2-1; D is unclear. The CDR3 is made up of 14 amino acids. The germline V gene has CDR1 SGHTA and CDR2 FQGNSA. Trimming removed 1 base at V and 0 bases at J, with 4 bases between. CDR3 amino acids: CASSLVASYNEQFF. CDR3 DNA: TGTGCCAGCAGCTTAGTTGCCTCCTACAATGAGCAGTTCTTC.

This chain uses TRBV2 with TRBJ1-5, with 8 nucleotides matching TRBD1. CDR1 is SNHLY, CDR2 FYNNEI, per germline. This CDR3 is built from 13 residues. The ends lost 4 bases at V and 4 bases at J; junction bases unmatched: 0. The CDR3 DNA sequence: TGTGCCAGCAGTGGACAGGGGAATCAGCCCCAGCATTTT. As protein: CASSGQGNQPQHF.

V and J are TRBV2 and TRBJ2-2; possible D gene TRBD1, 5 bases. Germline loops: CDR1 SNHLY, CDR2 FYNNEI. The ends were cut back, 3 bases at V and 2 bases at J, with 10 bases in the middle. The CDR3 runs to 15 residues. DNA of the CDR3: TGTGCCAGCAGTGAGGGCAGGGTAAACACCGGGGAGCTGTTTTTT. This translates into CASSEGRVNTGELFF.

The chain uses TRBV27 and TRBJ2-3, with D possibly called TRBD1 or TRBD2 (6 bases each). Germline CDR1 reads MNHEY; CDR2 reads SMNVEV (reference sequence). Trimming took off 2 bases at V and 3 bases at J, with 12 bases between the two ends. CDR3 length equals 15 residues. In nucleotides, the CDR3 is TGTGCCAGCAGTTTAGGCGGGACAAGAACAGATACGCAGTATTTT. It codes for CASSLGGTRTDTQYF.

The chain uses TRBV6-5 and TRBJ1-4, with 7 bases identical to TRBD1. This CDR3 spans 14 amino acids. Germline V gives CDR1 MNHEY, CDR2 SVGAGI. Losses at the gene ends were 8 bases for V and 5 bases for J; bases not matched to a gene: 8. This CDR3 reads CASSGRGVNEKLFF. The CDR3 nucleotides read TGTGCCAGCTCTGGCAGGGGGGTGAATGAAAAACTGTTTTTT.

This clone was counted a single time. The chain's CDR3 is CASSEAGRNTEAFF. CDR3 coding DNA: TGTGCCAGCTCCGAGGCCGGGAGGAACACTGAAGCTTTCTTT. The chain links TRBV7-9 to TRBJ1-1; no definite D call. Trimming pared 8 bases from V and 1 base from J, leaving 14 bases between. CDR1 and CDR2 (germline): SEHNR, FQNEAQ (reference sequence). This CDR3 contains 14 residues.

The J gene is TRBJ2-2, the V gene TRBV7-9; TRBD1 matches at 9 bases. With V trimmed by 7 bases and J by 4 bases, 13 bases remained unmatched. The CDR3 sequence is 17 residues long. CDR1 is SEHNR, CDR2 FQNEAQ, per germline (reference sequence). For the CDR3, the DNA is TGTGCCAGCAACCCGAAAACAGGGGGCGCTGGCACCGGGGAGCTGTTTTTT. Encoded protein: CASNPKTGGAGTGELFF. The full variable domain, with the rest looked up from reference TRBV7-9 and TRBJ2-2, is DTGVSQNPRHKITKRGQNVTFRCDPISEHNRLYWYRQTLGQGPEFLTYFQNEAQLEKSRLLSDRFSAERPKGSFSTLEIQRTEQGDSAMYLCASNPKTGGAGTGELFFGEGSRLTVL.

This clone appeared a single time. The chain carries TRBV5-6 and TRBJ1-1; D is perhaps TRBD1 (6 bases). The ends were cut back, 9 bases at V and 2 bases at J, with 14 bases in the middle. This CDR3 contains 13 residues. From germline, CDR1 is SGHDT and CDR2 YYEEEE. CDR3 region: CATQQGTNTEAFF. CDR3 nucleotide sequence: TGTGCCACCCAACAGGGAACTAACACTGAAGCTTTCTTT.

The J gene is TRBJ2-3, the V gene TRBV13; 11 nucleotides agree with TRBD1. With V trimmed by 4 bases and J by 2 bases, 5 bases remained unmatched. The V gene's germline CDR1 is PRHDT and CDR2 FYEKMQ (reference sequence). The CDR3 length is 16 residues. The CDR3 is CASSSGQGAFTDTQYF. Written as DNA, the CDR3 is TGTGCCAGCAGCTCCGGACAGGGGGCCTTCACAGATACGCAGTATTTT.

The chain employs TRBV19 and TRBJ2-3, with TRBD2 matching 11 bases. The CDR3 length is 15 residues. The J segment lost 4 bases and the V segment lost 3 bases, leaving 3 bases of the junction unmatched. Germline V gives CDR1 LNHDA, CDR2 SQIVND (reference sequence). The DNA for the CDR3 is TGTGCCAGTAGTATTAGCGGGAGGGCCGCAGATACGCAGTATTTT. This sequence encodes CASSISGRAADTQYF.

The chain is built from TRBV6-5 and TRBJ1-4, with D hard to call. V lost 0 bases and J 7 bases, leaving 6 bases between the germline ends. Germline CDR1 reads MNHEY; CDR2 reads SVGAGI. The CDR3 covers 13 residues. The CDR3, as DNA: TGTGCCAGCAGTTACTCGACTCCTGAAAAACTGTTTTTT. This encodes CASSYSTPEKLFF.

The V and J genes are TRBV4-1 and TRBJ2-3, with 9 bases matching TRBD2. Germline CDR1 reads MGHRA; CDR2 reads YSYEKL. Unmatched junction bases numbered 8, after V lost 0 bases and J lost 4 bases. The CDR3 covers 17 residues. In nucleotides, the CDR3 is TGCGCCAGCAGCCAAGATGGGGCGGGAGGGCTAGCAGATACGCAGTATTTT. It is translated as CASSQDGAGGLADTQYF.